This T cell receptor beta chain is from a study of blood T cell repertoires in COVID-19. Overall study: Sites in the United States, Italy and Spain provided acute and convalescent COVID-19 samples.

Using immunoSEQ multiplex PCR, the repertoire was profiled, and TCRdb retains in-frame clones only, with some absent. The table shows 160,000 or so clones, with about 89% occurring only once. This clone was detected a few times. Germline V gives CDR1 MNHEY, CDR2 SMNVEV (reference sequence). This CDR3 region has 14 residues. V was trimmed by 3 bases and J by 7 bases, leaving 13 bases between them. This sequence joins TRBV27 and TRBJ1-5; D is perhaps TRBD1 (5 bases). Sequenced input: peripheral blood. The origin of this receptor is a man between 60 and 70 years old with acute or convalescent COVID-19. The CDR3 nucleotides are TGTGCCAGCAGTTTTTCAGGGATCTACCAGCCCCAGCATTTT. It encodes CASSFSGIYQPQHF.